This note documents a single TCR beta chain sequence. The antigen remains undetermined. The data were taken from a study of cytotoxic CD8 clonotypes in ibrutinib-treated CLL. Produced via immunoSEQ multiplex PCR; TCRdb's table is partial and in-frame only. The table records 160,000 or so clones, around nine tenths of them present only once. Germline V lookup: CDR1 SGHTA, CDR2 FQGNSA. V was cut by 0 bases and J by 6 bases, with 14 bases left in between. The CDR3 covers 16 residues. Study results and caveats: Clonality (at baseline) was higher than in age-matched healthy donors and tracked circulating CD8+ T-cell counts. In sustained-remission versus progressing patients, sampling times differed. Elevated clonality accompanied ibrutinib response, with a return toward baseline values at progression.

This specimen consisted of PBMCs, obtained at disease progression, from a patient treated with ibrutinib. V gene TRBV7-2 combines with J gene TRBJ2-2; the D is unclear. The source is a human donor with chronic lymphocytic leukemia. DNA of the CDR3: TGTGCCAGCAGCTTAGCTAGCCTAGTAGTCTCCGGGGAGCTGTTTTTT. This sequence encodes CASSLASLVVSGELFF. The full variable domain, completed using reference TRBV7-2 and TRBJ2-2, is GAGVSQSPSNKVTEKGKDVELRCDPISGHTALYWYRQSLGQGLEFLIYFQGNSAPDKSGLPSDRFSAERTGGSVSTLTIQRTQQEDSAVYLCASSLASLVVSGELFFGEGSRLTVL.